Shown below are 21 T cell receptor beta chains from a single sample sequenced in a study of blood T cell repertoires in COVID-19. Data came from immunoSEQ multiplex PCR; TCRdb stores just in-frame clones and leaves some out. This sample yields approximately 350,000 clones, of which 89% are seen a single time; 0.95% to 1.5% belongs to the top ten. The material sequenced was peripheral blood. These receptors were collected from a man aged 35-49 years with acute or convalescent COVID-19.

This rearrangement joins TRBV2 to TRBJ2-1; 9 bases are shared with TRBD1. Looked up from germline, CDR1 is SNHLY and CDR2 is FYNNEI. J gave up 10 bases and V 10 bases, and 5 bases lay outside the gene matches. The CDR3 extends over 11 amino acids. The CDR3 bases are TGTGCCACCACAGGGGGCAACGAGCAGTTCTTC. Translating it yields CATTGGNEQFF.

The J gene is TRBJ2-7, the V gene TRBV28; weak D call: TRBD1 (6 bases). V was cut by 5 bases and J by 3 bases, with 17 bases left in between. The germline V gene has CDR1 MDHEN and CDR2 SYDVKM. This CDR3 comprises 15 residues. Here the CDR3 DNA reads TGTGCCAGCAGTCCCCACGACAGGACCGTCTACGAGCAGTACTTC. Protein sequence: CASSPHDRTVYEQYF.

The chain joins TRBV18 to TRBJ2-3, with 7 nucleotides matching TRBD1. The V gene's germline CDR1 is KGHSH and CDR2 LQKENI. This CDR3 is built from 16 residues. J gave up 4 bases and V 2 bases, and 9 bases lay outside the gene matches. The CDR3 reads CASSPGAKGAADTQYF. CDR3 DNA: TGTGCCAGCTCACCAGGGGCGAAGGGGGCGGCAGATACGCAGTATTTT.

This rearrangement joins TRBV6-5 to TRBJ2-1; TRBD2 agrees at 8 bases. V lost 6 bases to trimming and J lost 9 bases; unmatched junction nucleotides: 10. The CDR3 extends over 14 amino acids. The germline CDR1 and CDR2 sequences are MNHEY and SVGAGI. The CDR3 loop reads CASRVGTRLGEQFF. CDR3 in DNA: TGTGCCAGCAGAGTGGGGACTAGATTGGGTGAGCAGTTCTTC.

This chain connects TRBV19 to TRBJ2-1, with D maybe TRBD2 (6 bases). V was clipped by 8 bases and J by 8 bases, with 16 bases between them. This CDR3 comprises 13 residues. Germline CDR1 is LNHDA and CDR2 is SQIVND (reference sequence). CDR3 sequence: CASSSVRGDEQFF. The CDR3 region has the DNA TGTGCCAGTTCTAGCGTTCGCGGGGATGAGCAGTTCTTC.

The rearrangement uses TRBV1 and TRBJ2-5; the D call in the table, TRBD1, was not verified against the DNA. TRBV1 is deemed a pseudogene. The CDR3 contains 13 residues. CDR3 sequence reads: CTSRGQGYETQYF. The CDR3 nucleotides read TGCACCAGCAGGGGACAGGGGTACGAGACCCAGTACTTC.

The chain carries TRBV5-1 and TRBJ1-3; no definite D call. Germline assignment: CDR1 SGHRS and CDR2 YFSETQ. Trimming removed 0 bases from V and 0 bases from J, with 16 bases in between. The length of the CDR3 is 18 residues. The CDR3 DNA reads TGCGCCAGCAGCTTGGCTTCGGGGAGTGCCTCCTCTGGAAACACCATATATTTT. This encodes CASSLASGSASSGNTIYF.

The V and J genes are TRBV28 and TRBJ2-4, with TRBD1 identical over 8 bases. Germline CDR1 reads MDHEN; CDR2 reads SYDVKM. V dropped 6 bases and J dropped 9; count of bases not matched to a gene: 16. This CDR3 has 16 amino acids. CDR3 sequence: CASRAGQGTSERIQYF. DNA for the CDR3: TGTGCCAGCAGAGCCGGACAGGGAACCTCAGAACGCATTCAGTACTTC.

This clone occurred once. V usage is TRBV30 and J usage is TRBJ1-5; TRBD1 might be the D (5 bases). V gave up 1 base and J gave up 2 bases, with 18 bases separating them. The CDR3 extends over 17 amino acids. Germline CDR1 reads GTSNPN; CDR2 reads SVGIG (reference sequence). CDR3 in amino acids: CAWSEGGGARGNQPQHF. CDR3 DNA sequence: TGTGCCTGGAGTGAAGGCGGTGGGGCAAGGGGCAATCAGCCCCAGCATTTT.

This chain links TRBV15 with TRBJ1-3; a weak D match, TRBD1 (5 bases). The germline gives CDR1 LNHNV, CDR2 YYDKDF (reference sequence). V lost 0 bases, J lost 2 bases, and 8 bases lay in between. This CDR3 contains 15 residues. The CDR3 protein is CATSRDSGTGNTIYF. The CDR3 DNA sequence: TGTGCCACCAGCAGAGATTCAGGGACTGGAAACACCATATATTTT.

This sequence joins TRBV18 and TRBJ1-5; TRBD1 is a possible D gene (5 bases). V dropped 1 base and J dropped 1 base, with 11 bases sitting between them. The CDR3 spans 16 residues. Germline V gene data show CDR1 as KGHSH and CDR2 as LQKENI. As DNA, the CDR3 is TGTGCCAGCTCACCACGGGGACTTGGGAGCAATCAGCCCCAGCATTTT. This translates into CASSPRGLGSNQPQHF.

V gene TRBV9 combines with J gene TRBJ2-7, with a weak D call TRBD1 (6 bases). This CDR3 is built from 14 residues. V gave up 0 bases and J gave up 0 bases, with 7 bases separating them. CDR1 and CDR2 from the germline V gene are SGDLS and YYNGEE. CDR3: CASSVGDNSYEQYF. The CDR3 DNA is TGTGCCAGCAGCGTAGGGGACAACTCCTACGAGCAGTACTTC.

The rearrangement uses TRBV11-2 and TRBJ2-2, with unresolved D. Germline CDR1 is SGHAT and CDR2 is FQNNGV. CDR3 length equals 12 residues. V was cut by 5 bases and J by 9 bases, with 10 bases left in between. Written as DNA, the CDR3 is TGTGCCAGCAGCCCCCGAGGAAGGGAGCTGTTTTTT. Its protein is CASSPRGRELFF. The variable domain in full, with the rest retrieved from reference TRBV11-2 and TRBJ2-2, is EAGVAQSPRYKIIEKRQSVAFWCNPISGHATLYWYQQILGQGPKLLIQFQNNGVVDDSQLPKDRFSAERLKGVDSTLKIQPAKLEDSAVYLCASSPRGRELFFGEGSRLTVL.

CDR3 region: CASSQRGVTEAFF. As DNA, the CDR3 is TGTGCCAGCAGCCAACGAGGTGTGACTGAAGCTTTCTTT. This chain links TRBV7-2 with TRBJ1-1; no reliable D call. Germline values: CDR1 SGHTA, CDR2 FQGNSA. V was shortened by 5 bases and J by 5 bases, with 12 bases between the two germline ends. CDR3 size: 13 residues.

The V and J genes are TRBV27 and TRBJ1-5; D remains unclear. The CDR3 runs 13 residues. Germline CDR1 and CDR2: MNHEY and SMNVEV (reference sequence). The V end was cut by 5 bases, the J end by 5 bases, with 10 bases between. The CDR3 sequence: CASSGKRDQPQHF. CDR3 DNA: TGTGCCAGCAGTGGCAAGAGGGATCAGCCCCAGCATTTT.

V gene TRBV28 combines with J gene TRBJ1-4; 7 bases map to TRBD1. This CDR3 spans 14 amino acids. V trimming: 5 bases; J trimming: 7 bases; junction bases outside the gene matches: 7. Germline loops: CDR1 MDHEN, CDR2 SYDVKM. The CDR3 protein is CASSLNGQVEKLFF. DNA of the CDR3: TGTGCCAGCAGTCTAAACGGACAGGTTGAAAAACTGTTTTTT.

The chain uses TRBV7-2 and TRBJ1-1; 7 positions agree with TRBD1. V gave up 1 base and J gave up 4 bases; unmatched junction bases: 6. The CDR3 has 15 residues. Germline loops: CDR1 SGHTA, CDR2 FQGNSA. CDR3 protein: CASSLVPAGGTEAFF. CDR3 in DNA: TGTGCCAGCAGCTTAGTCCCCGCAGGGGGCACTGAAGCTTTCTTT. Using reference TRBV7-2 and TRBJ1-1 for the parts outside the CDR3, the full variable domain is GAGVSQSPSNKVTEKGKDVELRCDPISGHTALYWYRQSLGQGLEFLIYFQGNSAPDKSGLPSDRFSAERTGGSVSTLTIQRTQQEDSAVYLCASSLVPAGGTEAFFGQGTRLTVV.

The V and J genes are TRBV12-2 and TRBJ2-5; TRBD1 was called by the table and not checked on the DNA. TRBV12-2 is labeled a pseudogene. The length of the CDR3 is 16 residues. The CDR3 coding sequence is TGTGCAAGTCGCCAGGACAGGGATGGAGGCGAAGAGACCCAGTACTTC. It yields the protein CASRQDRDGGEETQYF.

CDR3 DNA sequence: TGTGCCAGCAGTGGTTGGACAGACCAAGAGACCCAGTACTTC. Its translation is CASSGWTDQETQYF. The genes are TRBV2 and TRBJ2-5; D may be TRBD1 (6 bases). The germline V gene has CDR1 SNHLY and CDR2 FYNNEI. V lost 4 bases, J lost 0 bases, and 9 bases lay in between. This CDR3 has 14 residues. Based on the CDR3 plus reference TRBV2 and TRBJ2-5, the full variable domain is EPEVTQTPSHQVTQMGQEVILRCVPISNHLYFYWYRQILGQKVEFLVSFYNNEISEKSEIFDDQFSVERPDGSNFTLKIRSTKLEDSAMYFCASSGWTDQETQYFGPGTRLLVL.

CDR3 DNA sequence: TGTGCCAGCAGCCTCGGACAGGCCACAGGAAACACCATATATTTT. Translating gives CASSLGQATGNTIYF. The chain links TRBV11-2 to TRBJ1-3; TRBD1 matches at 7 bases. CDR3 length: 15 amino acids. Germline CDR1 is SGHAT and CDR2 is FQNNGV. The V segment lost 5 bases and the J segment 4 bases; nucleotides outside the gene matches: 8.

The gene calls are TRBV18 and TRBJ2-1, with TRBD2 matching 10 bases. V dropped 3 bases and J dropped 5; count of bases not matched to a gene: 4. The length of the CDR3 is 15 residues. CDR1 and CDR2 (germline): KGHSH, LQKENI. The CDR3 here is CASSPSSGRHNEQFF. Written as DNA, the CDR3 is TGTGCCAGCTCACCGTCTAGCGGGAGACACAATGAGCAGTTCTTC.